These 28 T cell receptor beta chains share one sample of origin, sequenced in a study of radiation and T cells in renal cell carcinoma. The repertoire was sequenced with immunoSEQ multiplex PCR; TCRdb's copy has only in-frame clones and lacks some. The sample contains around 100,000 clones, 65% to 90% of which appear only once. As to time point: blood 4 weeks post-SBRT, at nephrectomy. Treatment specified: 15 Gy SBRT to primary tumor, nephrectomy 4 weeks later. The sample was blood, taken from a patient whose treatment included radiotherapy and nephrectomy. Receptors originate from a man aged 55 to 70 with renal cell carcinoma.

This clone was seen a handful of times. The chain couples TRBV2 to TRBJ1-1; a possible D gene is TRBD1 (6 bases). Germline V gene lookup returns CDR1 SNHLY and CDR2 FYNNEI. This CDR3 region has 16 residues. The V gene lost 6 bases and the J gene lost 5 bases, with 22 bases spanning the gap. Written as DNA, the CDR3 is TGTGCCAGCAGCCTTTTAGGACCCAAGGGGGGAACTGAAGCTTTCTTT. It translates to CASSLLGPKGGTEAFF.

The J gene is TRBJ1-3, the V gene TRBV5-6, with D perhaps TRBD1 (5 bases). The CDR3 runs to 15 residues. V gave up 0 bases and J gave up 4 bases, with 11 bases separating them. Germline CDR1 reads SGHDT; CDR2 reads YYEEEE. DNA for the CDR3: TGTGCCAGCAGCTTGGCCACAGGTCTCGGAAACACCATATATTTT. Translation gives CASSLATGLGNTIYF.

The chain links TRBV30 to TRBJ2-7; D may be TRBD2 (6 bases). Looked up from germline, CDR1 is GTSNPN and CDR2 is SVGIG (reference sequence). V was clipped by 3 bases and J by 6 bases, with 12 bases between them. The CDR3 sequence is 12 residues long. The CDR3 DNA is TGTGCCTGGAGGGGACTGGACCCCGAGCAGTACTTC. Its protein is CAWRGLDPEQYF.

The chain uses TRBV10-1 and TRBJ1-3, with D hard to call. This CDR3 region has 14 residues. Germline CDR1 WNHNN, CDR2 SYGVQD (reference sequence). V was shortened by 4 bases and J by 0 bases, with 7 bases between the two germline ends. The CDR3 DNA reads as TGCGCCAGCAGTGGAGCAGTCTCTGGAAACACCATATATTTT. It yields the protein CASSGAVSGNTIYF.

V and J are TRBV5-1 and TRBJ2-7; TRBD1 agrees at 8 bases. Germline lookup yields CDR1 SGHRS and CDR2 YFSETQ. V lost 9 bases, J lost 0 bases, and 8 bases stayed unmatched. The CDR3 sequence is 14 residues long. The CDR3 is CATAEGQGSYEQYF. The CDR3, as DNA: TGCGCCACCGCTGAAGGACAGGGCTCCTACGAGCAGTACTTC.

The genes are TRBV7-9 and TRBJ2-3; perhaps D is TRBD1 or TRBD2 (5 bases each). Trimming left V 6 bases short and J 6 bases short, with 16 bases between. This CDR3 is built from 14 residues. Looked up from germline, CDR1 is SEHNR and CDR2 is FQNEAQ (reference sequence). Written as DNA, the CDR3 is TGTGCCAGCAGTAAAGGGACCAGGACGGATACGCAGTATTTT. Protein: CASSKGTRTDTQYF.

This clone was seen once. The rearrangement joins TRBV14 to TRBJ2-1, with 11 bases aligning to TRBD2. This CDR3 is built from 17 residues. Germline assignment: CDR1 SGHDN and CDR2 FVKESK. Trimming at V came to 1 base and at J to 6 bases, leaving 8 bases not matched to a gene. CDR3 DNA sequence: TGTGCCAGCAGCCAAGTTGGCCTAGCGGGAGGCGGCAATGAGCAGTTCTTC. Translated: CASSQVGLAGGGNEQFF.

The rearrangement uses TRBV4-1 and TRBJ2-7, with D uncertain. Germline lookup yields CDR1 MGHRA and CDR2 YSYEKL. Trimming removed 0 bases from V and 1 base from J, with 13 bases in between. The length of the CDR3 is 16 residues. The CDR3 sequence: CASSQDRLGRSYEQYF. The DNA of the CDR3 is TGCGCCAGCAGCCAAGATCGGCTAGGTCGGTCCTACGAGCAGTACTTC.

The rearrangement links TRBV19 to TRBJ2-7; no firm D call. The CDR3 covers 14 residues. The germline V and J ends were trimmed by 8 bases and 4 bases, with 18 bases remaining between them. Germline V gene lookup returns CDR1 LNHDA and CDR2 SQIVND (reference sequence). CDR3: CASSFGSRVYEQYF. CDR3 in DNA: TGTGCCAGTTCATTCGGGTCCCGCGTATACGAGCAGTACTTC.

J is TRBJ2-7 and V is TRBV11-2, with D possibly TRBD1 on 6 matching bases. This CDR3 has 17 residues. V lost 1 base and J lost 7, with 23 bases in between. CDR1 SGHAT and CDR2 FQNNGV come from the germline V gene. The CDR3 spells CASSLGSWGPPEGEQYF. Here the CDR3 DNA reads TGTGCCAGCAGCTTAGGATCATGGGGGCCCCCAGAGGGAGAGCAGTACTTC.

The rearrangement uses TRBV2 and TRBJ2-7; D is ambiguous. Trimming cost V 2 bases and J 2 bases, with 1 base left between them. The germline V gene has CDR1 SNHLY and CDR2 FYNNEI. The CDR3 extends over 11 amino acids. The CDR3 protein is CASSEPYEQYF. CDR3 coding DNA: TGTGCCAGCAGTGAACCCTACGAGCAGTACTTC.

This chain links TRBV10-2 with TRBJ2-5, with 11 bases identical to TRBD1. Looked up from germline, CDR1 is WSHSY and CDR2 is SAAADI. The junction had 5 bases not matched to a gene; V was cut back by 8 bases and J by 3 bases. The CDR3 sequence is 14 residues long. The chain's CDR3 is CASGGGQGEETQYF. CDR3 in DNA: TGCGCCAGCGGGGGGGGACAGGGGGAAGAGACCCAGTACTTC.

The CDR3 spells CASSKTGSSYNEQFF. CDR3 nucleotides: TGTGCCAGCAGCAAGACAGGGAGCTCCTACAATGAGCAGTTCTTC. The chain joins TRBV5-4 to TRBJ2-1; 7 bases map to TRBD1. CDR3 length: 15 residues. The junction had 4 bases not matched to a gene; V was cut back by 4 bases and J by 0 bases. Looked up from germline, CDR1 is SGHNT and CDR2 is YYREEE (reference sequence). Supplemented by reference TRBV5-4 and TRBJ2-1, the full variable domain reads ETGVTQSPTHLIKTRGQQVTLRCSSQSGHNTVSWYQQALGQGPQFIFQYYREEENGRGNFPPRFSGLQFPNYSSELNVNALELDDSALYLCASSKTGSSYNEQFFGPGTRLTVL.

The chain employs TRBV7-2 and TRBJ2-2; 7 bases fit TRBD2. Germline V gene data show CDR1 as SGHTA and CDR2 as FQGNSA. Trimming cost V 3 bases and J 2 bases; bases outside gene matches: 12. The CDR3 is 18 amino acids. CDR3 in DNA: TGTGCCAGCAGCTTGCCGGGACTACCTGCCCTCAACACCGGGGAGCTGTTTTTT. It encodes CASSLPGLPALNTGELFF.

The V call is TRBV11-3, the J call TRBJ2-5; either TRBD1 or TRBD2 may supply D (5 bases each). There are 12 residues in the CDR3. The germline V and J ends were trimmed by 6 bases and 5 bases, with 10 bases remaining between them. The germline gives CDR1 SGHNT, CDR2 YENEEA. DNA of the CDR3: TGTGCCAGCAGTCGGGGCTCGGAGACCCAGTACTTC. Protein: CASSRGSETQYF.

This clone was seen repeatedly, ten times or more. The chain joins TRBV10-1 to TRBJ2-1; 10 nucleotides agree with TRBD2. The CDR3 extends over 15 amino acids. Trimming cost V 3 bases and J 9 bases; bases outside gene matches: 8. Germline V gene sequence: CDR1 WNHNN, CDR2 SYGVQD (reference sequence). CDR3: CASSDLAGGLGEQFF. CDR3 nucleotide sequence: TGCGCCAGCAGTGACTTAGCGGGAGGACTCGGTGAGCAGTTCTTC.

This clone was counted a few times. V and J are TRBV6-5 and TRBJ2-1; 12 bases are a match to TRBD2. This CDR3 contains 15 residues. J lost 7 bases, V lost 4 bases, and 5 bases had no gene match. Germline-derived CDR1 and CDR2 are MNHEY and SVGAGI. CDR3 nucleotides: TGTGCCAGCAGTTTGACTAGCGGGAGTTGGAATGAGCAGTTCTTC. It encodes CASSLTSGSWNEQFF.

This rearrangement joins TRBV7-6 to TRBJ2-2; no clear D. Germline CDR1 SGHVS, CDR2 FNYEAQ. The CDR3 is made up of 14 amino acids. V lost 7 bases, J lost 1 base, and 10 bases lay in between. CDR3 loop: CASMQVLNTGELFF. In DNA, the CDR3 is TGTGCCAGCATGCAGGTTCTGAACACCGGGGAGCTGTTTTTT.

V usage is TRBV7-2 and J usage is TRBJ1-3; D is uncertain. This CDR3 is built from 14 residues. In germline, CDR1 is SGHTA, CDR2 FQGNSA. V was cut by 1 base and J by 0 bases, with 4 bases left in between. CDR3: CASSLDYSGNTIYF. CDR3 DNA: TGTGCCAGCAGCTTAGACTACTCTGGAAACACCATATATTTT.

The genes are TRBV10-3 and TRBJ2-2; D uncertain. This CDR3 is built from 16 residues. The V gene lost 1 base and the J gene lost 3 bases, with 12 bases spanning the gap. CDR1 and CDR2 (germline): ENHRY, SYGVKD. CDR3 sequence: CAISEYSGRDTGELFF. Written as DNA, the CDR3 is TGTGCCATCAGTGAGTACTCCGGTCGTGACACCGGGGAGCTGTTTTTT.

The chain carries TRBV6-5 and TRBJ2-7, with a possible D match to TRBD2 (7 bases). Germline V gene sequence: CDR1 MNHEY, CDR2 SVGAGI. CDR3 length: 13 residues. The V end lost 8 bases, the J end lost 6 bases, and 17 bases lay between the germline ends. The CDR3 nucleotides read TGTGCCAGCTGGAGTACCGCGGGGGCCGAGCAGTACTTC. It codes for CASWSTAGAEQYF.

The chain has TRBV28 and TRBJ2-3, with D hard to call. This CDR3 is built from 12 residues. Germline V CDR1 and CDR2: MDHEN, SYDVKM. With 4 bases removed from V and 1 base from J, the gap between germline ends came to 3 bases. This chain's CDR3 is CASSSGTDTQYF. For the CDR3, the DNA is TGTGCCAGCAGTTCCGGCACAGATACGCAGTATTTT.

The sample holds one count of this clone. The rearrangement joins TRBV28 to TRBJ2-5; TRBD2 aligns across 7 bases. This CDR3 has 13 amino acids. In germline, CDR1 is MDHEN, CDR2 SYDVKM. The ends lost 7 bases at V and 0 bases at J; junction bases unmatched: 2. The DNA for the CDR3 is TGTGCCAGCACCCGGGGGGACCAAGAGACCCAGTACTTC. Translated, it gives CASTRGDQETQYF.

J is TRBJ2-6 and V is TRBV5-1; TRBD2 matches 7 bases. The germline gives CDR1 SGHRS, CDR2 YFSETQ. With V trimmed by 0 bases and J by 5 bases, 11 bases remained unmatched. This CDR3 is built from 18 residues. The CDR3: CASSLVAGDQFRANVLTF. In DNA, the CDR3 is TGCGCCAGCAGCTTGGTGGCGGGGGATCAATTCAGGGCCAACGTCCTGACTTTC.

The J gene is TRBJ2-3, the V gene TRBV4-2; perhaps TRBD2 as D (7 bases). Trimming removed 4 bases at V and 0 bases at J, with 17 bases between. This CDR3 is 17 amino acids long. Per germline, CDR1 LGHNA and CDR2 YNFKEQ. CDR3 nucleotide sequence: TGTGCCAGCAGCCGCGGGGCGGGGGCCCTTAGCACAGATACGCAGTATTTT. Translated, it gives CASSRGAGALSTDTQYF.

This clone has a handful of counts. V is TRBV2 and J is TRBJ1-4, with a tentative D call TRBD1 (5 bases). V shed 7 bases and J shed 8 bases, with 14 bases lying between them. The germline V gene has CDR1 SNHLY and CDR2 FYNNEI. The CDR3 is made up of 13 amino acids. The CDR3: CASTQGQPEKLFF. In DNA, the CDR3 is TGTGCCAGCACTCAGGGCCAACCCGAAAAACTGTTTTTT.

The gene calls are TRBV23-1 and TRBJ2-7; possibly TRBD1 or TRBD2 for D (5 bases each). TRBV23-1 is filed as an ORF, its function uncertain. V gave up 3 bases and J gave up 2 bases, with 26 bases separating them. CDR3 length: 19 amino acids. Here the CDR3 reads CASSQKGRKHYPPPYEQYF. DNA for the CDR3: TGCGCCAGCAGTCAGAAGGGACGGAAACACTACCCACCCCCCTACGAGCAGTACTTC.

This clone was counted between two and nine times. This chain connects TRBV5-1 to TRBJ2-1; tentative D call: TRBD2 (6 bases). This CDR3 region has 15 residues. V shed 4 bases and J shed 5 bases, with 16 bases lying between them. The germline CDR1 and CDR2 sequences are SGHRS and YFSETQ. CDR3 in DNA: TGCGCCAGCAGCCTGGAGTACGGGAGTCACAATGAGCAGTTCTTC. Protein product: CASSLEYGSHNEQFF.